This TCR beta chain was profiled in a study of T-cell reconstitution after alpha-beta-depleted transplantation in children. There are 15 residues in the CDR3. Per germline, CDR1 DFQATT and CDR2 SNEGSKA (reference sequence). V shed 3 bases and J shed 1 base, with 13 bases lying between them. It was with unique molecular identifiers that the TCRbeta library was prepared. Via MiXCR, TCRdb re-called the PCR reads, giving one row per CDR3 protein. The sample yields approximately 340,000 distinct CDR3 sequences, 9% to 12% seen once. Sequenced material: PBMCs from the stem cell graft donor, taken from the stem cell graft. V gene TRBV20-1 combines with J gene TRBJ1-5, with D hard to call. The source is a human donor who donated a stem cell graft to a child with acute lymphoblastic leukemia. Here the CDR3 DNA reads TGCAGTGCTAGGAGGAGGGTGGGGAGCAATCAGCCCCAGCATTTT. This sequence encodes CSARRRVGSNQPQHF.